Following are 21 T cell receptor beta chains from one sample sequenced in a study of cytomegalovirus exposure and HLA in healthy donors. 60 Vbeta and 13 Jbeta primers were used in PCR. Repertoires were generated with immunoSEQ multiplex PCR, while TCRdb's copy carries only in-frame clones and drops some. The profile covers approximately 190,000 clones, with 73% appearing a single time and around 1.9% taken by the ten largest. Sequencing was performed on PBMCs. The receptors come from a woman in her twenties or thirties in good health and CMV-seronegative.

This chain links TRBV5-1 with TRBJ2-5, with D uncertain. V was pared by 0 bases and J by 2 bases, with 11 bases between. Germline lookup yields CDR1 SGHRS and CDR2 YFSETQ. This CDR3 is 15 amino acids long. CDR3 region: CASSLAPEPQETQYF. Here the CDR3 DNA reads TGCGCCAGCAGCTTGGCCCCCGAGCCACAAGAGACCCAGTACTTC.

V usage is TRBV7-3 and J usage is TRBJ1-1, with D maybe TRBD1 (5 bases). V shed 5 bases and J shed 4 bases, with 11 bases lying between them. CDR1 and CDR2 from the germline V gene are SGHTA and FQGTGA. The CDR3 has 13 residues. CDR3 residues: CASSPTATTEAFF. CDR3 DNA sequence: TGTGCCAGCAGCCCGACAGCAACCACTGAAGCTTTCTTT.

The chain carries TRBV7-2 and TRBJ1-2; the match to TRBD1 covers 8 bases. V shed 1 base and J 8 bases; nucleotides not matched to a gene: 6. Germline-derived CDR1 and CDR2 are SGHTA and FQGNSA. This CDR3 has 14 amino acids. In DNA, the CDR3 is TGTGCCAGCAGCTTAGATCAGGGGGCTTACGGCTACACCTTC. It is translated as CASSLDQGAYGYTF.

CDR3 in DNA: TGTGCCTGGAGTGTATATGCAGGGGGTGCCACTAGTGGCTACACCTTC. It translates to CAWSVYAGGATSGYTF. The chain carries TRBV30 and TRBJ1-2; 7 bases map to TRBD1. This CDR3 comprises 16 residues. With 0 bases clipped from V and 7 bases from J, the junction kept 14 bases outside the gene matches. Per germline, CDR1 GTSNPN and CDR2 SVGIG (reference sequence).

The gene calls are TRBV11-2 and TRBJ2-5, with TRBD2 identical over 12 bases. CDR1 and CDR2 (germline): SGHAT, FQNNGV. The trim removed 3 bases at V and 3 bases at J, leaving 5 bases unmatched. CDR3 size: 16 residues. In DNA form, the CDR3 reads TGTGCCAGCAGCTTTCCCCGGACTAGCGGGAAAGAGACCCAGTACTTC. Its protein product is CASSFPRTSGKETQYF.

The CDR3 coding sequence is TGCGCCAGCAGTCCCGGGACTAGGGGATTTAATGAGCAGTTCTTC. Translating it yields CASSPGTRGFNEQFF. V and J are TRBV4-1 and TRBJ2-1; 8 positions agree with TRBD2. This CDR3 comprises 15 residues. The germline V gene has CDR1 MGHRA and CDR2 YSYEKL. V was clipped by 6 bases and J by 7 bases; unmatched bases: 11.

CDR3 bases: TGTGCCAGCAGTACTGAGTGGGCAACGAACACCGGGGAGCTGTTTTTT. It encodes CASSTEWATNTGELFF. V is TRBV7-9 and J is TRBJ2-2; D remains unclear. Germline CDR1 SEHNR, CDR2 FQNEAQ (reference sequence). The V end lost 6 bases, the J end lost 0 bases, and 14 bases lay between the germline ends. This CDR3 is built from 16 residues.

There are a few counts of this clone. This chain links TRBV7-2 with TRBJ2-2, with TRBD2 identical over 9 bases. The junction had 6 bases not matched to a gene; V was cut back by 5 bases and J by 2 bases. Germline loops: CDR1 SGHTA, CDR2 FQGNSA. CDR3 length: 16 amino acids. CDR3 bases: TGTGCCAGCAGCCCCAGGACTAGCGCCAACACCGGGGAGCTGTTTTTT. Amino acids: CASSPRTSANTGELFF.

This clone was counted once. The V call is TRBV5-4, the J call TRBJ2-5; maybe TRBD1 (6 bases). The end of the DNA fits TRBJ2-7 better, so the J call may be wrong. The CDR3 sequence is 15 residues long. Germline loops: CDR1 SGHNT, CDR2 YYREEE (reference sequence). The CDR3 reads CASSHQGSHSYEQYF. DNA of the CDR3: TGTGCCAGCAGCCATCAGGGGTCCCACTCCTACGAGCAGTACTTC.

V and J are TRBV10-3 and TRBJ1-1; 7 positions match TRBD1. Germline assignment: CDR1 ENHRY and CDR2 SYGVKD. V lost 1 base to trimming and J lost 1 base; unmatched junction nucleotides: 3. The CDR3 spans 15 residues. Here the CDR3 DNA reads TGTGCCATCAGTGAGTGGACAGGACCGAACACTGAAGCTTTCTTT. Amino acids: CAISEWTGPNTEAFF.

This chain joins TRBV11-2 and TRBJ2-3; 11 nucleotides agree with TRBD2. V trimming: 5 bases; J trimming: 0 bases; junction bases outside the gene matches: 4. The CDR3 length is 16 residues. Germline values: CDR1 SGHAT, CDR2 FQNNGV. The CDR3 here is CASSRRTSGSTDTQYF. Here the CDR3 DNA reads TGTGCCAGCAGCCGACGGACTAGCGGGAGCACAGATACGCAGTATTTT.

Of note for this clone: The junction departs from germline at one end; a sequencing error may be responsible. V usage is TRBV27 and J usage is TRBJ2-2, with D maybe TRBD2 (6 bases). The V gene's germline CDR1 is MNHEY and CDR2 SMNVEV (reference sequence). The CDR3 has 11 residues. CDR3 in DNA: TGTGCCAGCAGTAGCACCGGGGGGCTGTTTTTT. This sequence encodes CASSSTGGLFF.

The chain uses TRBV7-8 and TRBJ1-4; 8 nucleotides line up with TRBD1. The ends lost 4 bases at V and 7 bases at J; junction bases unmatched: 8. The CDR3 consists of 15 residues. Germline loops: CDR1 SGHVS, CDR2 FQNEAQ. CDR3 loop: CASSSSTGVGEKLFF. The CDR3 DNA is TGTGCCAGCAGCTCCTCGACAGGGGTGGGTGAAAAACTGTTTTTT. Filled out from reference TRBV7-8 and TRBJ1-4, the complete variable domain reads GAGVSQSPRYKVAKRGQDVALRCDPISGHVSLFWYQQALGQGPEFLTYFQNEAQLDKSGLPSDRFFAERPEGSVSTLKIQRTQQEDSAVYLCASSSSTGVGEKLFFGSGTQLSVL.

The genes are TRBV7-2 and TRBJ2-2; 7 positions agree with TRBD1. Germline values: CDR1 SGHTA, CDR2 FQGNSA. V lost 5 bases, J lost 3 bases, and 9 bases stayed unmatched. The CDR3 loop spans 16 amino acids. In nucleotides, the CDR3 is TGTGCCAGCAGCCGCAGACCTACAGGGGACACCGGGGAGCTGTTTTTT. The encoded protein is CASSRRPTGDTGELFF. Full variable domain (rest looked up from reference TRBV7-2 and TRBJ2-2): GAGVSQSPSNKVTEKGKDVELRCDPISGHTALYWYRQSLGQGLEFLIYFQGNSAPDKSGLPSDRFSAERTGGSVSTLTIQRTQQEDSAVYLCASSRRPTGDTGELFFGEGSRLTVL.

The chain joins TRBV5-6 to TRBJ1-4; 10 bases line up with TRBD1. There are 16 residues in the CDR3. Losses at the gene ends were 3 bases for V and 2 bases for J; bases not matched to a gene: 4. Germline CDR1 SGHDT, CDR2 YYEEEE. CDR3 nucleotide sequence: TGTGCCAGCAGCTCGAGACAGGGGGCCACTAATGAAAAACTGTTTTTT. Its protein is CASSSRQGATNEKLFF.

The rearrangement uses TRBV27 and TRBJ2-1; 16 bases fit TRBD2. Germline CDR1 and CDR2: MNHEY and SMNVEV (reference sequence). The CDR3 length is 19 residues. V lost 7 bases and J lost 0; bases outside the gene matches: 9. CDR3 loop: CASTDGTSGRVSSYNEQFF. The CDR3 DNA follows: TGTGCCAGCACCGATGGGACTAGCGGGAGGGTTAGCTCCTACAATGAGCAGTTCTTC.

The chain employs TRBV7-2 and TRBJ2-5, with D hard to call. The CDR3 is made up of 13 amino acids. The germline V gene has CDR1 SGHTA and CDR2 FQGNSA. The V and J ends lost 3 bases and 4 bases respectively, with 9 bases between them. The CDR3, as DNA: TGTGCCAGCAGCTTTAACCACGGAGAGACCCAGTACTTC. Translated: CASSFNHGETQYF.

The V and J genes are TRBV11-1 and TRBJ1-2; a weak D match, TRBD1 (5 bases). V was cut by 3 bases and J by 0 bases, with 8 bases left in between. In germline, CDR1 is SGHAT, CDR2 FQDESV (reference sequence). This CDR3 comprises 14 residues. The CDR3 is CASSLRQSNYGYTF. DNA of the CDR3: TGTGCCAGCAGCTTGCGACAGTCTAACTATGGCTACACCTTC.

The chain links TRBV18 to TRBJ1-2; D may be TRBD1 (5 bases). V dropped 3 bases and J dropped 2 bases, with 13 bases sitting between them. CDR3 length equals 15 residues. CDR1 and CDR2 (germline): KGHSH, LQKENI. The chain's CDR3 is CASSPDQGLNYGYTF. The CDR3 nucleotides read TGTGCCAGCTCACCCGACCAGGGACTGAACTATGGCTACACCTTC.

The rearrangement links TRBV7-2 to TRBJ2-1; 8 bases fit TRBD2. The CDR3 contains 16 residues. V trimming: 5 bases; J trimming: 8 bases; junction bases outside the gene matches: 14. The germline V gene has CDR1 SGHTA and CDR2 FQGNSA. The CDR3 coding sequence is TGTGCCAGCAGCCCCCCTGGGCTAGCGGGTGGATATGAGCAGTTCTTC. Translating it yields CASSPPGLAGGYEQFF.

The V and J genes are TRBV5-6 and TRBJ2-3, with 7 positions matching TRBD1. J gave up 2 bases and V 0 bases, and 6 bases lay outside the gene matches. Germline lookup yields CDR1 SGHDT and CDR2 YYEEEE. The length of the CDR3 is 16 residues. CDR3 region: CASSLVVDRVTDTQYF. CDR3 nucleotide sequence: TGTGCCAGCAGCTTGGTAGTCGACAGGGTCACAGATACGCAGTATTTT.